This T cell receptor (beta chain) was captured in a study of early T cells in non-severe SARS-CoV-2 infection (TCRdb year 2021). The study in broad terms: TCR sequencing used bulk RNA from unsorted whole blood, so alpha and beta chains could not be paired. The investigation overall reported the following: Matching against VDJdb was skewed toward anti-spike CD8 responses, likely underestimated virus-specific expansions, and missed private and CD4 specificities.

From the cysteine through the phenylalanine, the CDR3 covers 13 amino acids. Only the CDR3 part of the read is kept: 39 bases, read in frame from the first base. This clonotype was detected many times. No antigen is known for it. Within one base of it there is no much larger clone, and no base qualities were kept. The library relied on 5' RACE. TCRdb shows the sequencer as NextSeq 500. Unique molecular identifiers were attached to individual cDNA molecules in the TCR library protocol so that sequencing error and PCR bias could be corrected. Sequencing covered both TCR alpha and beta chains, and within each sample the abundances of alpha and beta sequences were tightly co-correlated. The authors' analysis ran thus. V gene, J gene and CDR3 annotation of TCR sequences was performed with Decombinator V4. Expanded TCRs were defined as changing significantly between any two time points under a Poisson model with p below 0.0001. Abundances of TCRs were expressed as counts per million after normalisation to the total number of TCRs sequenced in each sample. TRAV1-2 paired with TRAJ12, TRAJ20 or TRAJ33 defined MAIT TCRs, while TRAV10 paired with TRAJ18 defined iNKT TCRs. VDJdb, accessed 1 November 2021, was searched for CMV, EBV and SARS-CoV-2 annotated TCRs, excluding TCRs annotated for multiple antigens. Using fastp at Q25 and MiXCR, TCRdb reprocessed the public reads and kept productive beta chains. Every distinct CDR3 protein forms one entry, paired with its most common genes and DNA. The V and J calls reflect TCRdb's pipeline rather than the authors' work. Present in this sample are tens of thousands of distinct CDR3 sequences, roughly an eighth of which were seen just once. The ten largest clones take up more than 1.5% of the sample.

Set within a cohort of healthcare workers in London, UK, this nested case-control study involved weekly PCR testing of nasopharyngeal swabs along with blood sampling. Healthcare workers were recruited during the week of the UK lockdown, between 23 and 31 March 2020, and followed weekly for up to 16 weeks. Specimen: whole blood. The chain is assembled from TRBV21-1 and TRBJ2-4. TRBV21-1 corresponds to a pseudogene. This TCR came from an adult who was a healthcare worker with PCR-confirmed SARS-CoV-2 infection or an uninfected control (not recorded which). The CDR3 amino acid sequence is: CASSNRAKNIQYF. The bases read TGTGCCAGCAGCAACCGAGCCAAAAACATTCAGTACTTC.